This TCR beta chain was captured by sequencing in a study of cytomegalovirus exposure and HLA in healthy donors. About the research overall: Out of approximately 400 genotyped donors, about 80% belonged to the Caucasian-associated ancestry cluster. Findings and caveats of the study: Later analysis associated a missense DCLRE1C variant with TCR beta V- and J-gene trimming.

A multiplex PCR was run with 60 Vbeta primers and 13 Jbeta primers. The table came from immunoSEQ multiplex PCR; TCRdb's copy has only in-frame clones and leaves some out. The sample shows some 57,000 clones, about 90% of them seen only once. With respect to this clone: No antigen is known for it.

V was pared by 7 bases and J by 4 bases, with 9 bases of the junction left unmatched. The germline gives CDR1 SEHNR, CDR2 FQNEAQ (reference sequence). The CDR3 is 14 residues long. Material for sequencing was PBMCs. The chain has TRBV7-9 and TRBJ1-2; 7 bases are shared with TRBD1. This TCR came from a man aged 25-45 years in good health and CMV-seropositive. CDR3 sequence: CASTQGQVGYGYTF. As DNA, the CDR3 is TGTGCCAGCACCCAAGGACAGGTCGGCTATGGCTACACCTTC.